The present T cell receptor beta chain was sequenced within a study of sequential checkpoint blockade in melanoma. The overall study: After both sequences, patients received maintenance nivolumab.

Germline lookup yields CDR1 SEHNR and CDR2 FQNEAQ (reference sequence). CDR3 length: 15 residues. V was cut by 0 bases and J by 4 bases, with 10 bases left in between. Treatment given: randomized to nivolumab then ipilimumab (arm A) or the reverse (arm B). Libraries were prepared by immunoSEQ multiplex PCR; TCRdb keeps only in-frame clonotypes and omits some of them. The repertoire holds 15,000 to 20,000 clones, with around 68% as singletons. The source is a human donor with melanoma. The gene calls are TRBV7-9 and TRBJ2-1; no clear D gene. Sample: CD8+ T cells sorted from blood (inferred from file names), taken from a patient given nivolumab and ipilimumab in sequence. This CDR3 is CASSLAGSLYNEQFF. The CDR3 DNA reads TGTGCCAGCAGCTTAGCGGGCAGCTTATACAATGAGCAGTTCTTC.